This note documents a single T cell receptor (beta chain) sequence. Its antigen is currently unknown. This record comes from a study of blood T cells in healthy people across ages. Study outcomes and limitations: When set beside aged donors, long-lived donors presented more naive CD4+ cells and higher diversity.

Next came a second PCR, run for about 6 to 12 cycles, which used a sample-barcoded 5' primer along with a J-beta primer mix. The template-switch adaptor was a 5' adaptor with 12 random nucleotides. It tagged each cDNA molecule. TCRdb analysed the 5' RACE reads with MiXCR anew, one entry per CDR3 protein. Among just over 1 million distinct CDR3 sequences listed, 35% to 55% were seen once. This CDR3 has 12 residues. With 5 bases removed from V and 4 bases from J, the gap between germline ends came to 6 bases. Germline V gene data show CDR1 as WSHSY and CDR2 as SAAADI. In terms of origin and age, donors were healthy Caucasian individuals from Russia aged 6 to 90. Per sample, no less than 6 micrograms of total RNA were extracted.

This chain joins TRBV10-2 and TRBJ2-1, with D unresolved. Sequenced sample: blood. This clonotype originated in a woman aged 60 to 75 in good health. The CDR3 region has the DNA TGCGCCAGCAGTCCCAAATACAATGAGCAGTTCTTC. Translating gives CASSPKYNEQFF.